The T cell receptor beta chain under discussion was sequenced for a study of Graves' ophthalmopathy and Graves' hyperthyroidism. This CDR3 contains 15 residues. Trimming stripped 4 bases from V and 2 bases from J, with 14 bases between. Germline values: CDR1 SNHLY, CDR2 FYNNEI. The sequenced template was RNA, covering the TCR beta CDR3 region. HTBI-primed first-round RT-PCR preceded second-round multiplex PCR. TCRdb re-derived calls from the multiplex PCR reads in MiXCR, one entry per CDR3 protein. The sample consists of some 240,000 distinct CDR3 sequences, 45% of them appearing once. This clonotype was observed many times.

Sequenced: peripheral blood. This TCR derives from an adult man with Graves' ophthalmopathy. The chain uses TRBV2 and TRBJ1-2; D not resolved. Written as DNA, the CDR3 is TGTGCCAGCAGTGTGGCAACGCGTAAGAACTATGGCTACACCTTC. Protein: CASSVATRKNYGYTF.